Listed below are T cell receptor beta chains from one sample, sequenced in a study of cytomegalovirus exposure and HLA in healthy donors. Data came from immunoSEQ multiplex PCR; TCRdb stores just in-frame clones and leaves some out. The table has about 81,000 clones, 75% to 85% seen once. The sequencing sample was made of PBMCs. These receptors were collected from a man over 45 in good health and CMV-seropositive. Each CDR3 is given with its conserved first and last residue. D genes are given only for firm matches. A row's size may be missing; if present it is once, few, many or a size class.

v_gene,d_gene,abundance,j_gene,CDR3nt,CDR3aa
TRBV13,TRBD1,once,TRBJ1-1,TGTGCCAGCAGCGTTAAACAGGGGTACACTGAAGCTTTCTTT,CASSVKQGYTEAFF
TRBV7-9,.,.,TRBJ2-6,TGTGCCAGCAGCTCCCATCGGGGGTGGGGCTCTGGGGCCAACGTCCTGACTTTC,CASSSHRGWGSGANVLTF
TRBV27,TRBD1,once,TRBJ2-7,TGTGCCAGCAGTTTAGGGGACAGCAGCTCCTACGAGCAGTACTTC,CASSLGDSSSYEQYF
TRBV30,.,once,TRBJ2-3,TGTGCCTGGAGTGTAGAGGGATCTTACACAGATACGCAGTATTTT,CAWSVEGSYTDTQYF
TRBV19,.,.,TRBJ1-5,TGTGCCAGTAGTATATTAACTCAGGGAATTAATCAGCCCCAGCATTTT,CASSILTQGINQPQHF
TRBV2,.,few,TRBJ2-7,TGTGCCAGCAGTGAAGAACAGGGCTTAAGCGAGCAGTACTTC,CASSEEQGLSEQYF
TRBV7-7,TRBD2,once,TRBJ2-3,TGTGCTAGCAGCTTCGGACTAGCGAGCACAGATACGCAGTATTTT,CASSFGLASTDTQYF
TRBV7-3,TRBD2,once,TRBJ2-1,TGTGCCAGCAGCCCAGCGGGATTAAACAATGAGCAGTTCTTC,CASSPAGLNNEQFF
TRBV27,.,.,TRBJ1-2,TGTGCCAGCAGTCCCGCCATCGGGGAGGTTGACTATGGCTACACCTTC,CASSPAIGEVDYGYTF
TRBV6-5,.,medium-sized,TRBJ1-1,TGTGCCAGCAGTTACCCCTCCCAGGGGCGGGCTGAAGCTTTCTTT,CASSYPSQGRAEAFF
TRBV6-5,TRBD1,.,TRBJ1-1,TGTGCCAGCAGTCCTAGGGGACAGGGGCGCACTGAAGCTTTCTTT,CASSPRGQGRTEAFF
TRBV5-1,.,few,TRBJ2-7,TGCGCCAGCAGCTCAGACAACTACGAGCAGTACTTC,CASSSDNYEQYF
TRBV29-1,TRBD1,.,TRBJ2-5,TGCAGCGTTGTTGGTGACAGGGTCTGGGTTGAGGAGACCCAGTACTTC,CSVVGDRVWVEETQYF
TRBV5-4,.,.,TRBJ2-7,TGTGCCAGCAGCCCGTATGGCGGGACCCTCGCCCACGAGCAGTACTTC,CASSPYGGTLAHEQYF
TRBV7-6,TRBD2,.,TRBJ2-6,TGTGCCAGCAGCTTAGTGGGGACTAGCGGGAGTATTTCTGGGGCCAACGGCCTGACTTTC,CASSLVGTSGSISGANGLTF
TRBV7-9,TRBD2,.,TRBJ2-7,TGTTCCAGCAGCTTAGCTGGGACTAGTAGCTACGAGCAGTACTTC,CSSSLAGTSSYEQYF
TRBV7-3,.,.,TRBJ1-1,TGTGCCAGCAGCTTCACATTGAACACTGAAGCTTTCTTT,CASSFTLNTEAFF
TRBV5-1,.,.,TRBJ2-3,TGCGCCAGCAGCCCGCCTGGGTGGGGGGCAGATACGCAGTATTTT,CASSPPGWGADTQYF
TRBV5-6,TRBD2,.,TRBJ2-7,TGTGCCAGCCGAAGGCGGGCGGGAGCCTACGAGCAGTACTTC,CASRRRAGAYEQYF
TRBV27,TRBD2,.,TRBJ2-7,TGTGCCAGCAGTTTGGGACTAGCGGAGTCAAGAGCGTCCTACGAGCAGTACTTC,CASSLGLAESRASYEQYF
TRBV27,.,.,TRBJ1-4,TGTGCCAGCAGTTCTCCATTGGCAGGGGAAAAACTGTTTTTT,CASSSPLAGEKLFF
TRBV4-1,.,few,TRBJ2-6,TGCGCCAGCAGCCCCCGGGACACCCGTTCTGGGGCCAACGTCCTGACTTTC,CASSPRDTRSGANVLTF
TRBV7-3,.,once,TRBJ2-6,TGTGCCAGCAGCTTAACGCGCTCTGGGGCCAACGTCCTGACTTTC,CASSLTRSGANVLTF
TRBV5-4,.,once,TRBJ2-3,TGTGCCAGCAGCTTGCGTGGGAGCGGAGATACGCAGTATTTT,CASSLRGSGDTQYF
TRBV18,.,.,TRBJ1-2,TGTGCCAGCTCACCCATCACAGATTATGGCTACACCTTC,CASSPITDYGYTF
TRBV6-5,TRBD2,.,TRBJ2-3,TGTGCCAGCAGTTACAGCGGGGTTAGCACAGATACGCAGTATTTT,CASSYSGVSTDTQYF
TRBV7-9,.,.,TRBJ2-3,TGTGCCAGCAGCCCCCCCTATAGCGGACAAGATACGCAGTATTTT,CASSPPYSGQDTQYF
TRBV19,.,.,TRBJ2-1,TGTGCCAGTAGTATAGTGCCAGCCTACAATGAGCAGTTCTTC,CASSIVPAYNEQFF
TRBV27,TRBD2,once,TRBJ2-7,TGTGCCAGCAGTTTATCCCAGACTAGCGGGAGGGTACAGTACTTC,CASSLSQTSGRVQYF
TRBV15,.,.,TRBJ1-5,TGTGCCACCAGCAGACCTTTACAGCCCCAGCATTTT,CATSRPLQPQHF
TRBV4-3,TRBD1,once,TRBJ1-3,TGCGCCAGCAGCCAAGATTCCGGGACAGCCAGTCGTGGAAACACCATATATTTT,CASSQDSGTASRGNTIYF
TRBV19,TRBD1,.,TRBJ1-2,TGTGCCAGTAGTATAGCGGCCGGGACAGGTCGCTATGGCTACACCTTC,CASSIAAGTGRYGYTF
TRBV5-1,TRBD2,.,TRBJ2-7,TGCGCCACCCACCGGGGGGGCGGCTCCGGGGGCGAGCAGTACTTC,CATHRGGGSGGEQYF
TRBV30,.,.,TRBJ2-3,TGTGCCTGGAGTATCTTACAGGGTAGCACAGATACGCAGTATTTT,CAWSILQGSTDTQYF
TRBV5-1,TRBD2,.,TRBJ2-3,TGCGCCAGCAGGCCTACTAGCGGGACGTTCATAGATACGCAGTATTTT,CASRPTSGTFIDTQYF
TRBV11-3,TRBD1,.,TRBJ1-1,TGTGCCAGCAGCTTGGACAGGGGAGGTGCTTTCTTT,CASSLDRGGAFF
TRBV30,.,.,TRBJ1-1,TGTGCCTGGAGCACAGGGTATTCCGCTGAAGCTTTCTTT,CAWSTGYSAEAFF
TRBV5-6,.,.,TRBJ1-1,TGTGCCAGCAGCTTGGGGCAGGGGCCATACGCTGAAGCTTTCTTT,CASSLGQGPYAEAFF
TRBV30,.,few,TRBJ1-5,TGTGCCTGGAGTGTAATCGGGGGCAATCAGCCCCAGCATTTT,CAWSVIGGNQPQHF
TRBV20-1,.,once,TRBJ2-1,TGCAGTGTTCTGCTCAGGGGTGAGCAGTTCTTC,CSVLLRGEQFF
TRBV7-2,.,.,TRBJ2-7,TGTGCCAGCAGCTTAATTTCTAGCGACGCCTACGAGCAGTACTTC,CASSLISSDAYEQYF
TRBV6-4,TRBD1,few,TRBJ2-3,TGTGCCAGCAGCTCTCGGACAGGGGGCGGGGATACGCAGTATTTT,CASSSRTGGGDTQYF
TRBV18,.,.,TRBJ1-4,TGTGCCAGCTCACCACAGGCTGGGCAACTGTTTTTT,CASSPQAGQLFF
TRBV6-4,TRBD2,.,TRBJ2-3,TGTGCCAGCAGTGATGGGCGGGAGGACACAGATACGCAGTATTTT,CASSDGREDTDTQYF
TRBV19,.,.,TRBJ1-5,TGTGCCAGTAGTACCGGGACACCTAGCAATCAGCCCCAGCATTTT,CASSTGTPSNQPQHF
TRBV2,TRBD1,few,TRBJ1-1,TGTGCCAGCAACCAGGACAGGGGGTCCGGGGGGGCTTTCTTT,CASNQDRGSGGAFF
TRBV27,TRBD1,.,TRBJ1-1,TGTGCCAGCAATAAACGGGACAGACCCTCCACTGAAGCTTTCTTT,CASNKRDRPSTEAFF
TRBV6-1,.,.,TRBJ1-2,TGTGCCAGCAGTGAACCAGACAGGCCCGGCTACACCTTC,CASSEPDRPGYTF